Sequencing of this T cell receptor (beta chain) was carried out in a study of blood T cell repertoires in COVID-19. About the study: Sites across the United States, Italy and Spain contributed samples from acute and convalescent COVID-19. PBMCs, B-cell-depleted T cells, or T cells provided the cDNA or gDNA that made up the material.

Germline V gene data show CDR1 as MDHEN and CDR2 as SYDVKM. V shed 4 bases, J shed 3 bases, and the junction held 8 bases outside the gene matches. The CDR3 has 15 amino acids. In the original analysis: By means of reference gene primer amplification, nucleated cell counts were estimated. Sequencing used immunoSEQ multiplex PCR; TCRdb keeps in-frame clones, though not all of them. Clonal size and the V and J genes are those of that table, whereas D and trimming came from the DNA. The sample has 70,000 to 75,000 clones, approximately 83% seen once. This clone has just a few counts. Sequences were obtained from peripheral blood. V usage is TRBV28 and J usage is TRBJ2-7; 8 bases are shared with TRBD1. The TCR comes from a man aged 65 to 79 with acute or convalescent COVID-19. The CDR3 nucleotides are TGTGCCAGCAGTTCGTCCGGGACAGGAAGCTACGAGCAGTACTTC. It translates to CASSSSGTGSYEQYF.